This record looks at one T cell receptor beta chain sequence and its context. Its antigen is undetermined. The CDR3 sequence is 13 residues long. With 6 bases clipped from V and 6 bases from J, the junction kept 4 bases outside the gene matches. The sequenced template was RNA, covering the TCR beta CDR3 region. In the first round, RT-PCR was carried out with HTBI primers, and a multiplex PCR formed the second round. TCRdb itself ran the multiplex PCR reads through MiXCR, one entry per CDR3 protein. The table records around 470,000 distinct CDR3 sequences, around an eighth of them present only once. This sample is part of a study of Graves' ophthalmopathy and Graves' hyperthyroidism. Findings and caveats of the study: With over 85% sensitivity and about 83% specificity, a 13-signature model separated ophthalmopathy from stable hyperthyroidism. Blood repertoires reportedly contained most expanded thyroid clonotypes above 0.001 frequency.

Those donors who had ophthalmopathy presented with moderate-to-severe activity, a CAS of ≥3, a NOSPECS of ≥4 and a duration under 3 months. PBMCs were isolated from a roughly 10 ml sample of fresh peripheral blood. This TCR came from a woman in her 30s with Graves' ophthalmopathy. This chain joins TRBV12-3 or TRBV12-4 and TRBJ1-5; the match to TRBD1 covers 8 bases. The sequenced sample consisted of blood. CDR3: CASRGTGSQPQHF. In DNA, the CDR3 is TGTGCCAGCAGAGGGACAGGCTCTCAGCCCCAGCATTTT.